Shown below are 25 T cell receptor beta chains from a single sample sequenced in a study of blood T cell repertoires in COVID-19. Only in-frame clones appear in the TCRdb table, and some are missing; sequencing was by immunoSEQ multiplex PCR. This repertoire shows about 32,000 clones, roughly 90% found once; its top ten account for roughly 3.5%. The sequenced material came from peripheral blood. Every receptor here comes from a man aged 60 to 75 with acute or convalescent COVID-19.

Of note for this clone: The junction does not match germline at one end; this may be a read error. V usage is TRBV27 and J usage is TRBJ2-7; a possible D gene is TRBD2 (6 bases). Germline V gives CDR1 MNHEY, CDR2 SMNVEV (reference sequence). The CDR3 is made up of 14 amino acids. CDR3 amino acids: CASSRTMRSYEQHF. In DNA form, the CDR3 reads TGTGCCAGCAGTCGGACTATGCGCTCCTACGAGCAGCACTTC.

J is TRBJ1-1 and V is TRBV2; D gene unclear. The germline V gene encodes CDR1 SNHLY and CDR2 FYNNEI. V was cut by 10 bases and J by 4 bases, with 16 bases left in between. The CDR3 has 13 residues. In nucleotides, the CDR3 is TGTGCCACGTCCCCGGGAAAAAGCACTGAAGCTTTCTTT. Encoded protein: CATSPGKSTEAFF.

V gene TRBV4-3 combines with J gene TRBJ2-7; tentatively, D is TRBD1 (5 bases). Germline V gives CDR1 LGHNA, CDR2 YSLEER. The germline V and J ends were trimmed by 4 bases and 3 bases, with 16 bases remaining between them. This CDR3 is built from 15 residues. The CDR3 is CASSLNVGHLYEQYF. CDR3 coding DNA: TGCGCCAGCAGCCTGAATGTGGGGCATCTCTACGAGCAGTACTTC.

This CDR3 is CASSGGIRYYGYTF. CDR3 nucleotides: TGTGCCAGCTCAGGGGGGATTCGGTACTATGGCTACACCTTC. The V call is TRBV18, the J call TRBJ1-2; weak D call: TRBD1 (5 bases). This CDR3 region has 14 residues. Between the trimmed V and J ends, which lost 5 bases and 3 bases, there was a span of 13 bases. Germline CDR1 KGHSH, CDR2 LQKENI.

The chain links TRBV11-3 to TRBJ2-7; 9 bases agree with TRBD2. The CDR3 is 14 amino acids. The V gene end was trimmed by 1 base and the J gene end by 3 bases; junction bases not matched to a gene: 1. CDR1 and CDR2 (germline): SGHNT, YENEEA. This chain's CDR3 is CASSLVAGVYEQYF. CDR3 DNA sequence: TGTGCCAGCAGCTTAGTAGCGGGAGTCTACGAGCAGTACTTC. The complete variable domain, with remaining parts taken from reference TRBV11-3 and TRBJ2-7, reads EAGVVQSPRYKIIEKKQPVAFWCNPISGHNTLYWYLQNLGQGPELLIRYENEEAVDDSQLPKDRFSAERLKGVDSTLKIQPAELGDSAVYLCASSLVAGVYEQYFGPGTRLTVT.

The gene calls are TRBV10-3 and TRBJ1-6, with 11 bases aligning to TRBD1. J gave up 10 bases and V 6 bases, and 5 bases lay outside the gene matches. Germline V gives CDR1 ENHRY, CDR2 SYGVKD. The length of the CDR3 is 14 residues. The CDR3 is CAIRAGTGGSPLHF. The CDR3 nucleotides are TGTGCCATCAGGGCCGGGACAGGGGGGTCACCCCTCCACTTT.

The chain employs TRBV12-3 or TRBV12-4 and TRBJ1-1; D gene unclear. The CDR3 consists of 13 residues. Trimming removed 3 bases at V and 1 base at J, with 6 bases between. The CDR3 DNA reads as TGTGCCAGCAGTTTGGGCCGGAACACTGAAGCTTTCTTT. Its protein is CASSLGRNTEAFF.

This clone was seen a handful of times. The rearrangement links TRBV9 to TRBJ1-6, with 10 positions matching TRBD1. The CDR3 contains 14 residues. V lost 0 bases and J lost 9; bases outside the gene matches: 0. CDR1 and CDR2 (germline): SGDLS, YYNGEE. CDR3 DNA sequence: TGTGCCAGCAGCGTAGGACAGGGGGCTTCACCCCTCCACTTT. Its translation is CASSVGQGASPLHF. Combining the CDR3 with reference TRBV9 and TRBJ1-6 gives the whole variable domain DSGVTQTPKHLITATGQRVTLRCSPRSGDLSVYWYQQSLDQGLQFLIQYYNGEERAKGNILERFSAQQFPDLHSELNLSSLELGDSALYFCASSVGQGASPLHFGNGTRLTVT.

This clone has more than one count but fewer than ten. The J gene is TRBJ2-3, the V gene TRBV7-6; possible D gene TRBD2, 6 bases. The CDR3 is made up of 16 amino acids. V lost 6 bases and J lost 1, with 17 bases in between. The germline gives CDR1 SGHVS, CDR2 FNYEAQ. The CDR3 protein is CASSSRAGQGTDTQYF. CDR3 in DNA: TGTGCCAGCAGTTCTAGAGCGGGCCAAGGCACAGATACGCAGTATTTT.

This clone was observed a single time. The rearrangement links TRBV5-4 to TRBJ1-5, with D unclear. V lost 3 bases to trimming and J lost 7 bases, with 11 bases between them. The CDR3 extends over 13 amino acids. Germline V gives CDR1 SGHNT, CDR2 YYREEE (reference sequence). The CDR3 here is CASSSWGVQPQHF. The CDR3 DNA follows: TGTGCCAGCAGCTCTTGGGGAGTCCAGCCCCAGCATTTT.

This clone was detected only once. The V call is TRBV5-1, the J call TRBJ2-3; D is perhaps TRBD1 (6 bases). This CDR3 spans 15 amino acids. Looked up from germline, CDR1 is SGHRS and CDR2 is YFSETQ. Trimming cost V 4 bases and J 5 bases, with 17 bases left between them. The CDR3 protein is CASSARHRDRDTQYF. For the CDR3, the DNA is TGCGCCAGCAGCGCCCGTCACAGGGACCGAGATACGCAGTATTTT.

This chain uses TRBV5-1 with TRBJ2-4, with 7 bases that match TRBD2. The CDR3 has 15 residues. Unmatched junction bases numbered 9, after V lost 4 bases and J lost 5 bases. CDR1 and CDR2 from the germline V gene are SGHRS and YFSETQ. This CDR3 is CASSPSGGWENIQYF. CDR3 sequence (DNA): TGCGCCAGCAGCCCATCGGGGGGATGGGAAAACATTCAGTACTTC.

V is TRBV15 and J is TRBJ1-4, with D perhaps TRBD1 (6 bases). Germline-derived CDR1 and CDR2 are LNHNV and YYDKDF (reference sequence). Trimming took 0 bases from V and 8 from J, leaving 16 bases between them. The CDR3 has 16 residues. As DNA, the CDR3 is TGTGCCACCAGCAGAGAGCTGACAGGAACAGGGGAAAAACTGTTTTTT. Translating it yields CATSRELTGTGEKLFF.

This clone was seen a few times. V is TRBV25-1 and J is TRBJ1-1, with TRBD1 identical over 7 bases. CDR3 length: 12 residues. Germline assignment: CDR1 MGHDK and CDR2 SYGVNS. With 7 bases clipped from V and 7 bases from J, the junction kept 6 bases outside the gene matches. CDR3 region: CASIRGTDEAFF. CDR3 nucleotides: TGTGCCAGCATTCGCGGGACAGATGAAGCTTTCTTT.

This clone was observed a handful of times. The CDR3 DNA reads TGTGCCAGCTCACCGGGACAGCCCAACTATGGCTACACCTTC. This sequence encodes CASSPGQPNYGYTF. The chain uses TRBV18 and TRBJ1-2; 7 nucleotides agree with TRBD1. Trimming at V came to 3 bases and at J to 2 bases, leaving 3 bases not matched to a gene. This CDR3 has 14 residues. Germline V gene data show CDR1 as KGHSH and CDR2 as LQKENI.

The J gene is TRBJ1-1, the V gene TRBV6-5; D possibly corresponds to TRBD1 (5 bases). V was shortened by 5 bases and J by 6 bases, with 10 bases between the two germline ends. This CDR3 spans 12 amino acids. The V gene's germline CDR1 is MNHEY and CDR2 SVGAGI. In nucleotides, the CDR3 is TGTGCCAGCAGTAGAGGGACTTCTGAAGCTTTCTTT. Translation gives CASSRGTSEAFF.

The CDR3 is CASSLAGYEAFF. CDR3 sequence (DNA): TGTGCCAGCAGTTTGGCGGGTTATGAAGCTTTCTTT. V is TRBV12-3 or TRBV12-4 and J is TRBJ1-1; D is unresolved. The CDR3 runs 12 residues. V lost 3 bases to trimming and J lost 7 bases, with 9 bases between them.

The genes are TRBV6-1 and TRBJ1-2; possible D gene TRBD1, 6 bases. Looked up from germline, CDR1 is MNHNS and CDR2 is SASEGT. V was trimmed by 3 bases and J by 4 bases, leaving 12 bases between them. The CDR3 spans 14 residues. As DNA, the CDR3 is TGTGCCAGCAGTGAGACAGGACAGTCCTATGGCTACACCTTC. This translates into CASSETGQSYGYTF.

The chain uses TRBV14 and TRBJ2-2; possibly TRBD1 for D (5 bases). Germline V gives CDR1 SGHDN, CDR2 FVKESK. The ends were cut back, 0 bases at V and 7 bases at J, with 18 bases in the middle. The CDR3 runs to 17 residues. CDR3 residues: CASSQEILGPGNGELFF. The CDR3 nucleotides are TGTGCCAGCAGCCAAGAGATCCTGGGGCCTGGGAACGGGGAGCTGTTTTTT.

The chain employs TRBV7-7 and TRBJ2-5, with 9 positions matching TRBD2. V trimming: 3 bases; J trimming: 0 bases; junction bases outside the gene matches: 2. This CDR3 is built from 15 residues. Germline V gene sequence: CDR1 SSHAT, CDR2 FNYEAQ (reference sequence). CDR3 loop: CASSFRLADQETQYF. The CDR3 coding sequence is TGTGCCAGCAGCTTCCGACTAGCGGACCAAGAGACCCAGTACTTC.

This chain joins TRBV19 and TRBJ2-3; 13 bases are shared with TRBD2. V gave up 1 base and J gave up 4 bases; unmatched junction bases: 8. Germline values: CDR1 LNHDA, CDR2 SQIVND (reference sequence). CDR3 length: 18 residues. CDR3 amino acids: CASSIAVTSGRRADTQYF. The CDR3 nucleotides are TGTGCCAGTAGTATAGCTGTGACTAGCGGGAGGAGGGCAGATACGCAGTATTTT.

CDR3 protein: CASSSLYNSPLHF. CDR3 DNA: TGTGCCAGCAGTTCTCTTTATAATTCACCCCTCCACTTT. The rearrangement joins TRBV27 to TRBJ1-6; D call uncertain. This CDR3 is 13 amino acids long. Germline-derived CDR1 and CDR2 are MNHEY and SMNVEV (reference sequence). V lost 4 bases and J 4 bases, leaving 5 bases between the germline ends.

This clone was recorded a few times. The chain uses TRBV6-5 and TRBJ2-7; 9 bases are shared with TRBD2. The V gene end was trimmed by 4 bases and the J gene end by 1 base; junction bases not matched to a gene: 8. The V gene's germline CDR1 is MNHEY and CDR2 SVGAGI. The CDR3 has 16 amino acids. CDR3 DNA sequence: TGTGCCAGCAGTTCCATACGACTAGCGGCATCCTACGAGCAGTACTTC. It translates to CASSSIRLAASYEQYF.

The V and J genes are TRBV10-3 and TRBJ1-5; possibly TRBD1 for D (6 bases). The CDR3 is 14 residues long. CDR1 is ENHRY and CDR2 is SYGVKD in the germline V gene. The ends were cut back, 4 bases at V and 4 bases at J, with 11 bases in the middle. CDR3 amino acids: CAISGTEGNQPQHF. The CDR3 DNA reads TGTGCCATCAGTGGGACAGAAGGGAATCAGCCCCAGCATTTT.

The rearrangement links TRBV2 to TRBJ2-7; D unresolved. Germline assignment: CDR1 SNHLY and CDR2 FYNNEI. CDR3 length: 13 residues. V shed 8 bases and J shed 5 bases, with 16 bases lying between them. CDR3 in DNA: TGTGCCAGCCAGTTTTCCCGGAGAAACGAGCAGTACTTC. The encoded protein is CASQFSRRNEQYF.